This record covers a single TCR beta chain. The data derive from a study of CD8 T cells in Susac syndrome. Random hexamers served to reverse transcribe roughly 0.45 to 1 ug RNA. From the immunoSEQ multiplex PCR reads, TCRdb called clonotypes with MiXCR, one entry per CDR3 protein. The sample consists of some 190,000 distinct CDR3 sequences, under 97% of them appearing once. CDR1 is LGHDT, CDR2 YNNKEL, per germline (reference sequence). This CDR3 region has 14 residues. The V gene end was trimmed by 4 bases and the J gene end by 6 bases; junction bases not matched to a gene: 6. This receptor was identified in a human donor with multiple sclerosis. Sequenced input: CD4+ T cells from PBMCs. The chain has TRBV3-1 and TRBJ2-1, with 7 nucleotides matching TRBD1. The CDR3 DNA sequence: TGTGCCAGCAGCCCCCTGGACAGGAGCAATGAGCAGTTCTTC. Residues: CASSPLDRSNEQFF.